The following is a T cell receptor (beta chain) sequence with its context. Antigen: not known. An end of the junction differs from the germline gene, which may be a read error. The source of the sample is a study of cytomegalovirus exposure and HLA in healthy donors. As for the donors, each was a healthy bone marrow donor. The CDR3 runs to 18 residues. CDR1 and CDR2 (germline): SEHNR, FQNEAQ (reference sequence). Study-level results: In an earlier analysis, most TCR beta V segments were productive about 87% or about 30% of the time. Available immune exposure information was restricted to CMV serostatus only.

Use of 60 Vbeta and 13 Jbeta primers characterized the PCR. Sequencing used immunoSEQ multiplex PCR; TCRdb keeps in-frame clones, though not all of them. The repertoire holds about 180,000 clones, with over 65% as singletons. The source of this sequence is a man aged 55 to 70 in good health and CMV-seronegative. The sequenced sample consisted of PBMCs. The V call is TRBV7-9, the J call TRBJ1-6, with TRBD1 as a possible D gene (5 bases). The CDR3 spells CSSSLGQGRSSYNSPLHF. The CDR3 DNA sequence: TGTTCCAGCAGCTTAGGGCAGGGAAGGAGCTCCTATAATTCACCCCTCCACTTT.